This entry describes one T cell receptor (beta chain). There is no known antigen for this receptor. Base qualities are not at hand, and no much larger clone is one base apart. This sample is part of a study of metastatic and nonmetastatic thyroid tumors (dated by TCRdb to about 2020). Background on the whole study: The researchers compared repertoires between peripheral blood samples and tumor or nodule tissue samples from patients with malignant or benign thyroid disease. Overall results and qualifications from the work: In both blood and tumor samples, malignant tumors were reported to have significantly higher TCR beta diversity than benign nodules.

Libraries were prepared through PCR. TCRdb lists the instrument as Illumina HiSeq 4000. High-throughput sequencing was used to profile the TCR beta-chain CDR3 region of each patient. Processing in the source paper ran as follows. A classifier to discriminate distant-metastatic papillary thyroid cancer patients was built from CDR3 differences across clinicopathological groups. The Shannon index was used to assess repertoire diversity, and the Morisita-Horn index was used to assess tumor-blood repertoire similarity. TCRdb reran the public reads through fastp at Q25 and MiXCR, keeping productive beta chains. The V and J calls come from TCRdb's annotation, not from the publication. The table for this sample lists about 38,000 clones; roughly half of them were counted only once. Roughly 24% of the sample is in the top ten clones. No patient had received any treatment before thyroid surgery. Using T-cell receptor beta sequencing, the study looked back at clinical samples from patients collected from about 2011 to 2018.

CDR3 length: 15 amino acids, cysteine to phenylalanine. Solely the CDR3 DNA is kept, with 45 bases framed from the first base. Germline trimming amounts to 6 bases on V and 4 bases on J, with 10 as the count of junction bases outside the gene matches. CDR1 LNHDA and CDR2 SQIVND are derived from the germline V gene (reference sequence). The TCR was taken from a male donor with papillary thyroid cancer or a benign thyroid nodule (not recorded which). Some clones in this sample may be carry-over from other donors' samples. The chain couples TRBV19 to TRBJ2-7, and 9 bases in between align with TRBD1. The specimen was tumor tissue. The DNA sequence is as follows: TGTGCCAGTAGCAGGGGGACAGGGAATTTGTACGAGCAGTACTTC. The resulting protein is CASSRGTGNLYEQYF. This CDR3, with the reference TRBV19 and TRBJ2-7 proteins standing in past its ends, gives the full variable domain DGGITQSPKYLFRKEGQNVTLSCEQNLNHDAMYWYRQDPGQGLRLIYYSQIVNDFQKGDIAEGYSVSREKKESFPLTVTSAQKNPTAFYLCASSRGTGNLYEQYFGPGTRLTVT.